Shown below are 6 T cell receptor beta chains from a single sample sequenced in a study of neoadjuvant nivolumab and ipilimumab in lung cancer. Clones were read by immunoSEQ multiplex PCR, and TCRdb kept only the in-frame ones, dropping some. The data hold 40,000 to 60,000 clones, with around 89% observed a single time. The sequencing used blood, collected before neoadjuvant nivolumab, alone or with ipilimumab. Source of these receptors: an adult with non-small cell lung cancer. Some clones in this sample may be carry-over from other donors' samples.

The CDR3 sequence is CASSTKGQGYGYTF. The CDR3 DNA reads TGTGCCAGCAGTACAAAGGGACAGGGGTATGGCTACACCTTC. The chain uses TRBV27 and TRBJ1-2, with TRBD1 identical over 10 bases. V shed 5 bases, J shed 5 bases, and the junction held 5 bases outside the gene matches. This CDR3 spans 14 amino acids. Germline V gene sequence: CDR1 MNHEY, CDR2 SMNVEV (reference sequence).

V is TRBV10-2 and J is TRBJ2-7; D unclear. This CDR3 contains 12 residues. With 4 bases removed from V and 1 base from J, the gap between germline ends came to 5 bases. From germline, CDR1 is WSHSY and CDR2 SAAADI. The CDR3 loop is CASSVQSYEQYF. The CDR3 nucleotides read TGCGCCAGCAGTGTGCAGTCCTACGAGCAGTACTTC.

This sequence joins TRBV2 and TRBJ2-2; no clear D. The CDR3 totals 15 residues. The ends were cut back, 9 bases at V and 0 bases at J, with 14 bases in the middle. Germline V lookup: CDR1 SNHLY, CDR2 FYNNEI. In DNA form, the CDR3 reads TGTGCCAGTACGATCGGACGACCGAACACCGGGGAGCTGTTTTTT. Translating gives CASTIGRPNTGELFF.

J is TRBJ2-5 and V is TRBV15; tentatively, D is TRBD2 (5 bases). The germline V gene encodes CDR1 LNHNV and CDR2 YYDKDF (reference sequence). V was pared by 0 bases and J by 5 bases, with 25 bases between. CDR3 length equals 19 residues. CDR3 DNA: TGTGCCACCAGCAGAGACCCGCCCGGTCCACTAGTTTCCTACGAGACCCAGTACTTC. It codes for CATSRDPPGPLVSYETQYF.

The J gene is TRBJ1-2, the V gene TRBV6-5; no reliable D call. CDR3 length equals 13 residues. Germline CDR1 is MNHEY and CDR2 is SVGAGI. The V end was cut by 4 bases, the J end by 2 bases, with 8 bases between. The CDR3 region has the DNA TGTGCCAGCAGTTTTGGGCCGAACTATGGCTACACCTTC. Amino acid sequence: CASSFGPNYGYTF.

The CDR3 region has the DNA TGTGCCAGCAGCCGCGGACTAGCGGGAGGGGCAGATACGCAGTATTTT. Translation: CASSRGLAGGADTQYF. The rearrangement joins TRBV5-4 to TRBJ2-3; the match to TRBD2 covers 15 bases. Germline assignment: CDR1 SGHNT and CDR2 YYREEE (reference sequence). This CDR3 contains 16 residues. Unmatched junction bases numbered 4, after V lost 4 bases and J lost 4 bases. Looking up the rest from reference TRBV5-4 and TRBJ2-3 gives the full variable domain: ETGVTQSPTHLIKTRGQQVTLRCSSQSGHNTVSWYQQALGQGPQFIFQYYREEENGRGNFPPRFSGLQFPNYSSELNVNALELDDSALYLCASSRGLAGGADTQYFGPGTRLTVL.